Here is one T cell receptor (beta chain) with its context. The data originate from a study of shared clonotypes between healthy human individuals. TCRdb keeps only in-frame clones here, not all; method: immunoSEQ multiplex PCR. The sample consists of over 2 million clones, 90% to 95% of them appearing once. CDR3 length equals 15 residues. Per germline, CDR1 MDHEN and CDR2 SYDVKM. V was trimmed by 7 bases and J by 0 bases, leaving 15 bases between them. Sequencing was performed on naive CD4+ T cells sorted from blood. Subset indicated: CD45RA+ positively selected. This receptor was obtained from a man younger than 30 in good health. The V and J genes are TRBV28 and TRBJ2-5, with a weak D call TRBD1 (5 bases). CDR3 nucleotides: TGTGCCAGCATGGGGCGGAGTCTGTACCAAGAGACCCAGTACTTC. Its translation is CASMGRSLYQETQYF.